Below are 14 T cell receptor beta chains sequenced from a single sample in a study of CD8+CD57+ T cells in acquired aplastic anemia. TCR beta VDJ and CDR3 were profiled, and genomic DNA was the template. Each CDR3 protein gets one entry after TCRdb re-called the reads with MiXCR. The sample has around 170,000 distinct CDR3 sequences, 55% to 80% seen once. Sequencing was carried out using sorted CD4+, CD8+, or CD8+CD57+ T cells (not recorded which) from PBMCs. The receptors stem from a human donor in good health.

V and J are TRBV27 and TRBJ2-7; D unclear. Germline loops: CDR1 MNHEY, CDR2 SMNVEV (reference sequence). V was shortened by 2 bases and J by 2 bases, with 10 bases between the two germline ends. This CDR3 has 14 amino acids. CDR3: CASSLSLLPYEQYF. CDR3 coding DNA: TGTGCCAGCAGTTTAAGTCTTCTTCCCTACGAGCAGTACTTC.

This clonotype was observed many times. The rearrangement uses TRBV24-1 and TRBJ2-3, with no clear D. V dropped 3 bases and J dropped 11 bases, with 14 bases sitting between them. There are 13 residues in the CDR3. Germline V gene data show CDR1 as KGHDR and CDR2 as SFDVKD. CDR3 loop: CATSDETLLGQYF. The CDR3 coding sequence is TGTGCCACCAGTGATGAGACTCTCCTTGGGCAGTATTTT.

This chain connects TRBV24-1 to TRBJ1-1; no firm D call. Germline lookup yields CDR1 KGHDR and CDR2 SFDVKD. V was pared by 4 bases and J by 4 bases, with 12 bases between. The CDR3 is 14 amino acids. CDR3 sequence reads: CATSDGRSGTEAFF. The DNA for the CDR3 is TGTGCCACCAGTGACGGTCGGTCCGGCACTGAAGCTTTCTTT.

The V gene is TRBV20-1, the J gene TRBJ2-7; no definite D call. The CDR3 is made up of 10 amino acids. The germline gives CDR1 DFQATT, CDR2 SNEGSKA (reference sequence). V was shortened by 2 bases and J by 7 bases, with 6 bases between the two germline ends. CDR3 in amino acids: CSARQEEQYF. The CDR3 DNA reads TGCAGTGCTAGACAGGAGGAGCAGTACTTC.

The chain employs TRBV7-9 and TRBJ1-2, with TRBD1 matching over 7 bases. J lost 0 bases, V lost 0 bases, and 7 bases had no gene match. The CDR3 length is 17 residues. Germline assignment: CDR1 SEHNR and CDR2 FQNEAQ (reference sequence). The DNA for the CDR3 is TGTGCCAGCAGCTTAGCGCGGGACAGCCTTTCTAACTATGGCTACACCTTC. Encoded protein: CASSLARDSLSNYGYTF.

The count of this clonotype is one. The chain carries TRBV3-1 and TRBJ1-6, with TRBD1 identical over 7 bases. The germline V gene encodes CDR1 LGHDT and CDR2 YNNKEL (reference sequence). There are 15 residues in the CDR3. V lost 1 base, J lost 7 bases, and 4 bases stayed unmatched. Here the CDR3 reads CASSQVVRGNSPLHF. The CDR3 coding sequence is TGTGCCAGCAGCCAAGTTGTCAGGGGGAATTCACCCCTCCACTTT.

V usage is TRBV7-9 and J usage is TRBJ2-5; D gene unclear. The CDR3 length is 12 residues. V dropped 1 base and J dropped 7 bases, with 7 bases sitting between them. Germline V gene lookup returns CDR1 SEHNR and CDR2 FQNEAQ (reference sequence). CDR3 coding DNA: TGTGCCAGCAGCTTAGGAGGCGGGACCCAGTACTTC. Protein product: CASSLGGGTQYF.

The chain couples TRBV7-2 to TRBJ2-7; 7 bases fit TRBD2. Trimming at V came to 5 bases and at J to 7 bases, leaving 8 bases not matched to a gene. The CDR3 has 13 amino acids. Germline CDR1 SGHTA, CDR2 FQGNSA. The CDR3 DNA is TGTGCCAGCAGCCTCGGGGGGATGTGGGAGCAGTACTTC. As protein: CASSLGGMWEQYF.

CDR3 in DNA: TGCAGCGTTGTGGCGGGGGCAGGTGAAAAACTGTTTTTT. It translates to CSVVAGAGEKLFF. This rearrangement joins TRBV29-1 to TRBJ1-4, with D perhaps matching TRBD1 (6 bases). From germline, CDR1 is SQVTM and CDR2 ANQGSEA. This CDR3 comprises 13 residues. The germline V and J ends were trimmed by 4 bases and 7 bases, with 13 bases remaining between them.

J is TRBJ2-1 and V is TRBV20-1; a weak D match, TRBD2 (5 bases). This CDR3 has 13 amino acids. Germline V gene lookup returns CDR1 DFQATT and CDR2 SNEGSKA (reference sequence). V lost 2 bases and J lost 6, with 11 bases in between. Written as DNA, the CDR3 is TGCAGTGCTAGATATACTAGAAGCAATGAGCAGTTCTTC. This encodes CSARYTRSNEQFF.

The rearrangement uses TRBV7-3 and TRBJ2-3; D may correspond to TRBD1 or TRBD2 (5 bases each). The germline gives CDR1 SGHTA, CDR2 FQGTGA. The CDR3 runs to 14 residues. Trimming pared 5 bases from V and 3 bases from J, leaving 12 bases between. The CDR3 DNA reads as TGTGCCAGCAGCAGGGGAGCGAATACAGATACGCAGTATTTT. This sequence encodes CASSRGANTDTQYF.

This clonotype has ten or more counts. The CDR3: CASSRNSGTSGSPSYNEQFF. CDR3 sequence (DNA): TGTGCCAGCAGCCGAAACTCCGGGACTAGCGGGAGCCCCTCCTACAATGAGCAGTTCTTC. V is TRBV7-9 and J is TRBJ2-1, with 14 bases that match TRBD2. From germline, CDR1 is SEHNR and CDR2 FQNEAQ (reference sequence). CDR3 length: 20 residues. V was clipped by 5 bases and J by 0 bases; unmatched bases: 12. Using reference TRBV7-9 and TRBJ2-1 for the parts outside the CDR3, the full variable domain is DTGVSQNPRHKITKRGQNVTFRCDPISEHNRLYWYRQTLGQGPEFLTYFQNEAQLEKSRLLSDRFSAERPKGSFSTLEIQRTEQGDSAMYLCASSRNSGTSGSPSYNEQFFGPGTRLTVL.

With regard to this clonotype: A read error is possible here, since a much larger clone lies one base away. The chain links TRBV6-1 to TRBJ2-7; D is undetermined. Trimming cost V 8 bases and J 3 bases, with 8 bases left between them. The germline V gene encodes CDR1 MNHNS and CDR2 SASEGT. CDR3 length: 11 residues. CDR3 residues: CASEQNYEQYF. The CDR3 DNA reads as TGTGCCAGCGAACAGAACTACGAGCAGTACTTC.

This clonotype has at least ten counts. The rearrangement joins TRBV13 to TRBJ2-1; TRBD2 might be the D (5 bases). Looked up from germline, CDR1 is PRHDT and CDR2 is FYEKMQ (reference sequence). V lost 4 bases and J lost 0, with 10 bases in between. This CDR3 has 15 amino acids. CDR3: CASSSQRSSYNEQFF. CDR3 DNA: TGTGCCAGCAGCTCCCAGCGGAGCTCCTACAATGAGCAGTTCTTC.